This T cell receptor (beta chain) emerged from a study of blood T cell repertoires in COVID-19. At the level of the study: T cells, B-cell-depleted T cells, or PBMCs provided the cDNA or gDNA that served as material.

This clone was seen a few times. Original analysis: Reference gene primers were amplified, and this amplification served to estimate nucleated cell counts. This table comes from immunoSEQ multiplex PCR, and its TCRdb copy is limited to in-frame clones, with some not included. That table furnishes V, J and clone size, whereas the DNA furnished D and trimming. The data show some 250,000 clones, with roughly 86% seen just once and approximately 0.7% held by the top ten. The CDR3 covers 12 residues. The V gene lost 3 bases and the J gene lost 7 bases, with 7 bases spanning the gap. Germline-derived CDR1 and CDR2 are LNHDA and SQIVND (reference sequence).

This TCR was sampled from a human donor in a cohort sampled during active COVID-19. This rearrangement joins TRBV19 to TRBJ1-5; D is possibly TRBD1 (5 bases). Sequenced input: peripheral blood. CDR3 coding DNA: TGTGCCAGTAGTATCTGGGGCCAGCCCCAGCATTTT. It specifies CASSIWGQPQHF.